This record covers a single TCR beta chain. V was clipped by 5 bases and J by 4 bases, with 13 bases between them. Germline V gene sequence: CDR1 MNHEY, CDR2 SVGAGI. The CDR3 runs 14 residues. These data come from a study of blood T cell repertoires in COVID-19. About the study: PBMCs, B-cell-depleted T cells, or T cells provided the cDNA or gDNA that made up the material.

The data were produced by immunoSEQ multiplex PCR, yet TCRdb's version contains in-frame clones alone and is incomplete. The table has under 400,000 clones, approximately 87% seen once. The sample consisted of peripheral blood. The chain carries TRBV6-5 and TRBJ2-3; tentatively, D is TRBD1 (6 bases). The TCR comes from a woman in her twenties or thirties with COVID-19, enrolled during active disease. DNA of the CDR3: TGTGCCAGCAGTCAGGGGACCGCCTCAGATACGCAGTATTTT. Translating it yields CASSQGTASDTQYF.